This entry concerns a single T cell receptor (beta chain). Its antigen remains unidentified. This sample was included in a study of human T cells and chemical hapten exposure. As for the study in general: Application of 0.01% DPC to the upper back was done by patch test, with a reading at 6 days.

Individual cDNA molecules in this library carried unique molecular identifiers. Original handling: With a range of roughly 23,224 to 690,600, the median per sample was 95,638 TCRs. Each CDR3 protein gets one entry after TCRdb re-called the RACE reads with MiXCR. TCRdb, rather than the study authors, made the V and J calls. The table records about 80,000 distinct CDR3 sequences, approximately 15% of them present only once. Germline CDR1 is MNHEY and CDR2 is SVGEGT. After removal of 7 bases from V and 2 bases from J, the junction contained 9 bases not matched to a gene. This CDR3 contains 15 residues. Findings and caveats of the study: Alopecia affecting every donor means their immune response may not match healthy people's.

Regarding time point: pre-sensitization, week 0. As for treatment: therapeutic diphenylcyclopropenone sensitization with weekly scalp DPC. The chain couples TRBV6-2 or TRBV6-3 to TRBJ2-7; 9 positions agree with TRBD2. Sequences were derived from whole blood, sampled in connection with sensitization to the hapten diphenylcyclopropenone (DPC). The clonotype comes from a woman between 45 and 60 years old with alopecia areata. Some clones in this sample may be carry-over from other donors' samples. The CDR3 loop reads CASNLSGRPAYEQYF. CDR3 sequence (DNA): TGTGCCAGCAATCTCAGCGGGAGGCCGGCCTACGAGCAGTACTTC.